This T cell receptor beta chain is drawn from a study of naive CD8 T cells in extremely preterm neonates. Whole-study results and caveats: Term neonates around 0.42%, young children 0.03%, adults less than 0.011%; preterm neonates shared roughly 2.8%. Relative to older groups, preterm infants had shorter, less trimmed CDR3s with fewer N additions. Preterm neonates had significantly lower iChao1 richness than other age groups.

Without labor or membrane rupture, elective cesareans at about 35-43 weeks supplied term cord blood. Libraries were prepared by immunoSEQ multiplex PCR; TCRdb keeps only in-frame clonotypes and omits some of them. Found here are a few thousand clones, 97% of them singletons; the top ten hold around 0.56%. CDR1 is MNHNS and CDR2 is SASEGT in the germline V gene. V lost 3 bases to trimming and J lost 4 bases, with 13 bases between them. This CDR3 spans 14 amino acids. For this clone: Its cognate antigen is unknown.

Sequencing was done on a sample of naive CD8+ T cells from cord blood. The chain employs TRBV6-1 and TRBJ2-7; D is possibly TRBD2 (6 bases). The sequence was obtained from a newborn in good health. CDR3: CASSDRDSPYEQYF. The CDR3 bases are TGTGCCAGCAGTGACAGGGACTCCCCTTACGAGCAGTACTTC.